This TCR beta chain was retrieved from a study of memory CD4+ T cells and cytomegalovirus serostatus (dated by TCRdb to the late 2010s). Regarding the research as a whole: A total of roughly 35 healthy Belgian adults, of whom 9 were CMV seropositive and about 24 were CMV seronegative, were included in the cohort. The study sequenced CD4+ memory TCRbeta repertoires of a Belgian cohort with known cytomegalovirus serostatus to replicate a published TCR-based CMV serostatus classifier. Study-level results and caveats: The results were read as suggesting that the CMV-associated TCR signature is, for the most part, present in the CD4+ memory repertoire. On the Belgian cohort, the classifier built on the original framework reached a median bootstrapped AUC of about 0.95, with a 95% CI of 0.76-1.00. For CMV serostatus prediction, a median bootstrapped AUC of approximately 0.95 was reached with the original framework, and a median bootstrapped AUC of roughly 0.9 was reached with a US-trained random forest. Among the 150 to 200 previously reported CMV-associated TCRbeta sequences, 67 showed up in the CD4+ memory repertoires, with each one found in between one and five individuals. Unlike the original study, which covered naive and memory CD4+ and CD8+ populations, the Belgian study sequenced only CD4+CD45RO+ memory cells.

Genomic DNA was extracted from sorted cells with the Quick-DNA Microprep Kit. TCRbeta DNA was amplified with the immunoSEQ hsTCRbeta kit following the manufacturer's protocol. TCRbeta libraries were sequenced on an Illumina MiSeq instrument. On the study's bioinformatics: Once out-of-frame sequences had been removed, millions of distinct TCRbeta sequences were left, which works out to an average of roughly 64,000 per individual. Each individual was scored using the number of about 180 previously reported CMV-associated TCRbeta sequences that the individual carried and the total number of productive distinct TCRbeta sequences. A beta-binomial model was reimplemented in Python, and random forests from scikit-learn, run with default parameters, were trained on data from the US cohort. Classifier performance on the Belgian cohort was reported as the median AUC with percentile confidence intervals calculated over 10,000 bootstrap iterations. TCRdb stores this immuneACCESS table with in-frame sequences only. Part of the clones is absent; in the studies checked, under half of the shortfall reflects unresolved V genes, and no reason is known for the rest. From that table come the V and J calls and clone size; the DNA was used to work out D and trimming. The table for this sample lists about 41,000 clones; around 75% of them were counted only once. Together, the top ten hold approximately 0.8% of the sample.

The CDR3 starts with the cysteine, ends with the phenylalanine, and has 14 residues. The sequence is cut down to CDR3 DNA, 42 bases in frame from base 1. The germline V gene provides CDR1 SGHRS and CDR2 YFSETQ. V is trimmed back by 7 bases and J by 1 base, and the junction contains 5 bases that no gene match accounts for. Details on this clone: Its antigen specificity is not known. Base qualities are not at hand, and no much larger clone is one base apart.

A FACSAria II was used to sort memory CD4+ T cells, defined as single viable CD3+CD4+CD8-CD45RO+ cells. To determine CMV serostatus, a Roche Elecsys assay was used that detects serum IgG against CMV pp150, pp28, p38 and p52. Following thawing, total CD4+ T cells were enriched through positive selection using CD4 magnetic microbeads. Samples originated from another study that specifically interrogated the CD4+ T cell memory repertoire. Peripheral blood mononuclear cells were isolated and cryopreserved according to standard operating procedures, and serum was stored at -80 degrees C. The staining used CD3-PerCP (BW264/56), CD4-APC (RPA-T4), CD45RO-PE (UCHT1) and CD8-Pacific Orange (3B5) antibodies, and Sytox blue was used to exclude non-viable cells.

The specimen was memory CD4+ T cells from blood. The clonotype comes from an adult in good health and CMV-seronegative. The rearrangement joined TRBV5-1 to TRBJ2-3; TRBD1 fits 8 bases in the junction. The CDR3 protein: CASDRGGGTDTQYF. DNA sequence: TGCGCCAGCGACAGGGGTGGTGGCACAGATACGCAGTATTTT.